A single sample gave rise to the 11 T cell receptor beta chains below, sequenced in a study of CD8+CD57+ T cells in acquired aplastic anemia. The use of genomic DNA as template underpinned the TCR beta VDJ and CDR3 profiling. In TCRdb, the reads were re-called with MiXCR into one record per CDR3 protein. The sample yields 150,000 to 200,000 distinct CDR3 sequences, around half seen once. Patients selected for sequencing had displayed CD8+CD57+ cell expansion by flow cytometry. Material: sorted CD4+, CD8+, or CD8+CD57+ T cells (not recorded which) from PBMCs. The receptors shown here come from a human donor with aplastic anemia.

The V call is TRBV4-1, the J call TRBJ1-6; D is possibly TRBD1 (5 bases). V shed 6 bases and J shed 5 bases, with 20 bases lying between them. CDR3 length equals 17 residues. CDR1 MGHRA and CDR2 YSYEKL come from the germline V gene. The CDR3 DNA reads as TGCGCCAGCAGGCCCTACCAATTGGCAGGGCATAATTCACCCCTCCACTTT. Its translation is CASRPYQLAGHNSPLHF.

This clonotype was picked up many times. V is TRBV7-6 and J is TRBJ1-4, with a possible D match to TRBD1 (6 bases). The V gene lost 5 bases and the J gene lost 7 bases, with 20 bases spanning the gap. The length of the CDR3 is 16 residues. Germline CDR1 reads SGHVS; CDR2 reads FNYEAQ. CDR3 sequence: CASSPIRQVGGEKLFF. In nucleotides, the CDR3 is TGTGCCAGCAGCCCGATACGACAGGTTGGAGGTGAAAAACTGTTTTTT.

The chain's CDR3 is CASKRHDQETQYF. The CDR3 region has the DNA TGTGCCAGTAAGCGACACGACCAAGAGACCCAGTACTTC. This chain links TRBV19 with TRBJ2-5, with unresolved D. From germline, CDR1 is LNHDA and CDR2 SQIVND (reference sequence). V was shortened by 7 bases and J by 0 bases, with 9 bases between the two germline ends. There are 13 residues in the CDR3.

This clonotype was seen a few times. The J gene is TRBJ1-4, the V gene TRBV18; D is perhaps TRBD1 (6 bases). V lost 4 bases and J 8 bases, leaving 14 bases between the germline ends. Germline CDR1 and CDR2: KGHSH and LQKENI. This CDR3 has 14 amino acids. CDR3 bases: TGTGCCAGCTCACTAAGGGGGGCAGAGGAAAAACTGTTTTTT. Translated, it gives CASSLRGAEEKLFF.

This clonotype was recorded many times. The CDR3 sequence is CASSEAAGRGYGYTF. CDR3 in DNA: TGTGCCAGCAGTGAGGCGGCCGGGCGAGGCTATGGCTACACCTTC. J is TRBJ1-2 and V is TRBV6-4; D gene unclear. The CDR3 is 15 residues long. Germline values: CDR1 MRHNA, CDR2 SNTAGT. V was trimmed by 3 bases and J by 4 bases, leaving 15 bases between them.

V usage is TRBV20-1 and J usage is TRBJ2-2; D might be TRBD2 (5 bases). The germline V and J ends were trimmed by 4 bases and 0 bases, with 6 bases remaining between them. The germline V gene has CDR1 DFQATT and CDR2 SNEGSKA (reference sequence). This CDR3 spans 13 amino acids. CDR3 sequence: CSATGTNTGELFF. In DNA form, the CDR3 reads TGCAGTGCTACGGGGACGAACACCGGGGAGCTGTTTTTT.

This clonotype appeared many times. This sequence joins TRBV12-3 or TRBV12-4 and TRBJ1-1, with a weak D call TRBD1 (5 bases). V was trimmed by 2 bases and J by 0 bases, leaving 10 bases between them. CDR3 length: 15 amino acids. CDR3 loop: CASSLSRALNTEAFF. The CDR3 nucleotides are TGTGCCAGCAGTTTATCCAGGGCCCTGAACACTGAAGCTTTCTTT.

The table lists this clonotype with many counts. The chain recombines TRBV10-3 with TRBJ2-1; 7 bases are a match to TRBD2. After removal of 5 bases from V and 7 bases from J, the junction contained 5 bases not matched to a gene. The CDR3 extends over 13 amino acids. CDR1 is ENHRY, CDR2 SYGVKD, per germline. The CDR3 protein is CAISPVGGNEQFF. The CDR3 region has the DNA TGTGCCATCAGTCCCGTGGGGGGGAATGAGCAGTTCTTC.

About this clonotype: A much larger clone is a single base away; this may be a read error. This chain uses TRBV5-1 with TRBJ2-5, with a weak D call TRBD2 (6 bases). The germline V gene has CDR1 SGHRS and CDR2 YFSETQ. The CDR3 consists of 14 residues. The CDR3 DNA sequence: TGCGCCAGCAGCTTGGAAGCGGGTTTCGAGATCCAGTACTTC. Translating it yields CASSLEAGFEIQYF.

This clonotype was detected ten times or more. The V call is TRBV12-3 or TRBV12-4, the J call TRBJ2-2; D call uncertain. V was trimmed by 6 bases and J by 5 bases, leaving 10 bases between them. CDR3 size: 13 residues. This CDR3 reads CASSAAPTGELFF. CDR3 nucleotide sequence: TGTGCCAGCAGCGCCGCCCCGACCGGGGAGCTGTTTTTT.

V gene TRBV20-1 combines with J gene TRBJ2-1; 8 bases match TRBD2. J gave up 4 bases and V 1 base, and 9 bases lay outside the gene matches. CDR1 is DFQATT, CDR2 SNEGSKA, per germline (reference sequence). This CDR3 region has 16 residues. CDR3 loop: CSARVVGRAEYNEQFF. CDR3 DNA sequence: TGCAGTGCTAGAGTCGTCGGGAGGGCAGAGTACAATGAGCAGTTCTTC.